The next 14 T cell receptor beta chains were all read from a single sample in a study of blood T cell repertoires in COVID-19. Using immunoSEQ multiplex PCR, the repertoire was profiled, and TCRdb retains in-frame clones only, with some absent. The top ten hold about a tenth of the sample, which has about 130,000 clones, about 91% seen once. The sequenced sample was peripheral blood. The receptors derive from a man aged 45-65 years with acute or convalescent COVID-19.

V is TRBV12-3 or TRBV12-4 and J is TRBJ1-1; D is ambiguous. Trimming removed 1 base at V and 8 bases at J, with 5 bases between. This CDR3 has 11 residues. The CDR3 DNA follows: TGTGCCAGCAGTTTAGACGGGGAAGCTTTCTTT. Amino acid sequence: CASSLDGEAFF.

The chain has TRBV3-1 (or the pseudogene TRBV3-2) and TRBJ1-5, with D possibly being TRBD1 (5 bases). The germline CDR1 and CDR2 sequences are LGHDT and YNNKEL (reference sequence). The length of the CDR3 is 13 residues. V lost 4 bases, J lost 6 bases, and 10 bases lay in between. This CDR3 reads CASSPSGGQPQHF. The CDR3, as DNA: TGTGCCAGCAGCCCGTCGGGGGGTCAGCCCCAGCATTTT.

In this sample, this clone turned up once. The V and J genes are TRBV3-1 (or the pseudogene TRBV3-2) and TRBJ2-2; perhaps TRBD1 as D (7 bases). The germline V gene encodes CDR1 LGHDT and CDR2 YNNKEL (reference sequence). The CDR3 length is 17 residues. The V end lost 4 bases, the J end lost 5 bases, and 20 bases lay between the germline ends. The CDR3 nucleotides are TGTGCCAGCAGCCCAACGGGCAGGGGGGCTGTGACCGGGGAGCTGTTTTTT. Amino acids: CASSPTGRGAVTGELFF.

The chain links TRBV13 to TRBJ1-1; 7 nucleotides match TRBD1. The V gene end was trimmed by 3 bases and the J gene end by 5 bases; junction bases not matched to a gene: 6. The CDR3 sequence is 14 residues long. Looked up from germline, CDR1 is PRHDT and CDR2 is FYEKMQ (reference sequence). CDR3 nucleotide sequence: TGTGCCAGCAGCTTCCCGACAGGGCGAACTGAAGCTTTCTTT. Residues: CASSFPTGRTEAFF.

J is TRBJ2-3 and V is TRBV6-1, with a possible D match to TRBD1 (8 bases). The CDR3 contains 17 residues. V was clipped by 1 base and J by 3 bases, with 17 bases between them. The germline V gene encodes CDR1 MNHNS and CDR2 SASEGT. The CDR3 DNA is TGTGCCAGCAGTGAAGGAGCGGGGACAGGCCCAACAGATACGCAGTATTTT. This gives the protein CASSEGAGTGPTDTQYF.

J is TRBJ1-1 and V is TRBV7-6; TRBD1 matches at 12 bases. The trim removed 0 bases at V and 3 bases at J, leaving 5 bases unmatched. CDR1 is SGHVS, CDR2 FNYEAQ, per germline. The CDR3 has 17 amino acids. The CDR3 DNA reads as TGTGCCAGCAGCTTAGCCTGGGACAGGGGGCCTGACACTGAAGCTTTCTTT. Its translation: CASSLAWDRGPDTEAFF.

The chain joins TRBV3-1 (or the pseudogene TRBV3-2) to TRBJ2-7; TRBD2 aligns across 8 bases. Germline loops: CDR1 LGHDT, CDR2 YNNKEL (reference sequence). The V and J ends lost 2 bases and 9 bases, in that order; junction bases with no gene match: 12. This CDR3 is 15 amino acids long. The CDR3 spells CASSQYQRESLGQYF. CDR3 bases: TGTGCCAGCAGCCAATACCAGCGGGAGTCTCTGGGGCAGTACTTC.

CDR3 amino acids: CASSPRQIRTRSLNEAFF. CDR3 bases: TGTGCCAGCAGCCCCCGCCAGATCCGAACACGATCCTTAAATGAAGCTTTCTTT. The gene calls are TRBV7-2 and TRBJ1-1; D ambiguous. The germline V gene has CDR1 SGHTA and CDR2 FQGNSA. Trimming stripped 5 bases from V and 7 bases from J, with 29 bases between. CDR3 length: 18 amino acids. Together with reference TRBV7-2 and TRBJ1-1, the CDR3 gives the full variable domain: GAGVSQSPSNKVTEKGKDVELRCDPISGHTALYWYRQSLGQGLEFLIYFQGNSAPDKSGLPSDRFSAERTGGSVSTLTIQRTQQEDSAVYLCASSPRQIRTRSLNEAFFGQGTRLTVV.

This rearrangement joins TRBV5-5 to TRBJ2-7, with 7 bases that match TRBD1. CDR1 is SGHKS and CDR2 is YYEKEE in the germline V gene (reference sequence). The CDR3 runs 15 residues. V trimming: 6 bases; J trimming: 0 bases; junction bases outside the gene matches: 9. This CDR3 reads CASNRRQGSSYEQYF. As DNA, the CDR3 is TGTGCCAGCAACAGAAGACAGGGAAGCTCCTACGAGCAGTACTTC. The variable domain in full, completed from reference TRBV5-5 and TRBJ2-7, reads DAGVTQSPTHLIKTRGQQVTLRCSPISGHKSVSWYQQVLGQGPQFIFQYYEKEERGRGNFPDRFSARQFPNYSSELNVNALLLGDSALYLCASNRRQGSSYEQYFGPGTRLTVT.

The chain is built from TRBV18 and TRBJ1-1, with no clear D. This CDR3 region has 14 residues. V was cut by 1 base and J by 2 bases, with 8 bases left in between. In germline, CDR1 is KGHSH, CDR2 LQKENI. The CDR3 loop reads CASSPLAVNTEAFF. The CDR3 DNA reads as TGTGCCAGCTCACCACTGGCAGTTAACACTGAAGCTTTCTTT.

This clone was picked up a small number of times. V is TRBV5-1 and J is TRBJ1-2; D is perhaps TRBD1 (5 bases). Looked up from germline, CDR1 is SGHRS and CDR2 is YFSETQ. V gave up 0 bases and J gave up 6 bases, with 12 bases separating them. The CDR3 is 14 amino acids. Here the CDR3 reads CASSLVPGRNGYTF. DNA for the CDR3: TGCGCCAGCAGCTTGGTCCCAGGGAGGAATGGCTACACCTTC. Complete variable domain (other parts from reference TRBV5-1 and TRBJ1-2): KAGVTQTPRYLIKTRGQQVTLSCSPISGHRSVSWYQQTPGQGLQFLFEYFSETQRNKGNFPGRFSGRQFSNSRSEMNVSTLELGDSALYLCASSLVPGRNGYTFGSGTRLTVV.

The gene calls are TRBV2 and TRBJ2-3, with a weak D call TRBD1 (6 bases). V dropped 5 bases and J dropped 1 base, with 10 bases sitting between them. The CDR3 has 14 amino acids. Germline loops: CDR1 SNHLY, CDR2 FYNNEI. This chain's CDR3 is CASSLRTGTDTQYF. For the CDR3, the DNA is TGTGCCAGCAGTCTCCGGACAGGCACAGATACGCAGTATTTT.

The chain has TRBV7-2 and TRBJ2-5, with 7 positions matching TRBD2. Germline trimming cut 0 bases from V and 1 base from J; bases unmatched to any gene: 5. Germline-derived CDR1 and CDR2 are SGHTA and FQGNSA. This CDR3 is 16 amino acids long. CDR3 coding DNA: TGTGCCAGCAGCTTAGCGCTCCAGCGGGGCCAAGAGACCCAGTACTTC. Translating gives CASSLALQRGQETQYF.

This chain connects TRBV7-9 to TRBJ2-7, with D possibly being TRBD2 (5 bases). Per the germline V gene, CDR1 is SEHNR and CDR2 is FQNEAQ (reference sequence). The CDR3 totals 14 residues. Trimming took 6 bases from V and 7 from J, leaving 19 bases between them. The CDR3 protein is CASRRSGGSREQYF. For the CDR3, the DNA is TGTGCCAGCAGAAGAAGCGGAGGCTCCAGAGAGCAGTACTTC.